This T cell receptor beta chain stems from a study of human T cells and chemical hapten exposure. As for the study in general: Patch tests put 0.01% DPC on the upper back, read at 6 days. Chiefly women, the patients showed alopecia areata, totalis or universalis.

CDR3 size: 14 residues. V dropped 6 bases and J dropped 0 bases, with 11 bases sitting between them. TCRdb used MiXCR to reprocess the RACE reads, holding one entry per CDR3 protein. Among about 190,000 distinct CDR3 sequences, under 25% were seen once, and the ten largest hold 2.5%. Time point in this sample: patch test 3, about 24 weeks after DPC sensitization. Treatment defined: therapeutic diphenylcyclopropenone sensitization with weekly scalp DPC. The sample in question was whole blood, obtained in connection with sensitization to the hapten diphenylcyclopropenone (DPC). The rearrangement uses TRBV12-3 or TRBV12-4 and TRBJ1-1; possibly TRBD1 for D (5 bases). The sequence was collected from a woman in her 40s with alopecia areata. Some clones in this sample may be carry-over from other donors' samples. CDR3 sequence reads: CASSRGLVNTEAFF. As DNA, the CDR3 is TGTGCCAGCAGCCGGGGCCTTGTGAACACTGAAGCTTTCTTT.